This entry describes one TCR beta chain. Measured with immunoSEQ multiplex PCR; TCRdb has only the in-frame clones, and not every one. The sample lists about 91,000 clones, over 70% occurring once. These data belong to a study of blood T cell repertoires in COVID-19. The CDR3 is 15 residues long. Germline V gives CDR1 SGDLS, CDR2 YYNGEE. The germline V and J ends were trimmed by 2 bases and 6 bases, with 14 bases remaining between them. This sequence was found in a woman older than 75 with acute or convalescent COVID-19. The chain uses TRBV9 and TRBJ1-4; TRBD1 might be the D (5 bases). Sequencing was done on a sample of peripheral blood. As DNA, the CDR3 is TGTGCCAGCAGCGTCGGGGGAATATGGGATGAAAAACTGTTTTTT. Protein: CASSVGGIWDEKLFF.